Each of the 13 T cell receptor beta chains below was sequenced from the same sample in a study of spatial heterogeneity in lung cancer. TCRdb analysed the 5' RACE reads with MiXCR anew, one entry per CDR3 protein. The sample includes some 100,000 distinct CDR3 sequences, 9.5% to 15% of them seen just once. The sample's time point: sample taken at primary tumor resection. No cell sorting; template was whole RNA from tumor, lung tissue or PBMC. The source material was PBMCs, sampled at surgery. Receptor source: a male donor with early-stage non-small cell lung cancer.

The V and J genes are TRBV5-1 and TRBJ2-6; D uncertain. Germline-derived CDR1 and CDR2 are SGHRS and YFSETQ. V was clipped by 0 bases and J by 0 bases, with 7 bases between them. The CDR3 totals 16 residues. The CDR3 coding sequence is TGCGCCAGCAGCTTGGGACGAAACTCTGGGGCCAACGTCCTGACTTTC. This codes for CASSLGRNSGANVLTF.

This clonotype appeared a few times. J is TRBJ2-7 and V is TRBV14, with 7 positions matching TRBD1. The CDR3 length is 15 residues. V lost 4 bases, J lost 2 bases, and 8 bases stayed unmatched. The V gene's germline CDR1 is SGHDN and CDR2 FVKESK. The CDR3: CASSPTGRVPYEQYF. CDR3 DNA sequence: TGTGCCAGCAGCCCGACAGGGAGAGTACCCTACGAGCAGTACTTC.

This clonotype was counted many times. The V and J genes are TRBV20-1 and TRBJ1-2; TRBD1 matches 8 bases. Germline CDR1 is DFQATT and CDR2 is SNEGSKA (reference sequence). V lost 6 bases and J lost 6; bases outside the gene matches: 12. The CDR3 spans 14 residues. The CDR3 coding sequence is TGCAGTGCCACGGGACAGGCACTTAGGGATGGCTACACCTTC. Its protein is CSATGQALRDGYTF.

This chain connects TRBV12-3 or TRBV12-4 to TRBJ1-5; D not resolved. This CDR3 is built from 14 residues. V lost 7 bases, J lost 4 bases, and 14 bases lay in between. The CDR3 DNA follows: TGTGCCAGCACCCTTTCGTGGGAAAATCAGCCCCAGCATTTT. As protein: CASTLSWENQPQHF.

Only a few counts were recorded for this clonotype. The V call is TRBV29-1, the J call TRBJ2-5, with 10 bases lining up with TRBD2. V trimming: 6 bases; J trimming: 1 base; junction bases outside the gene matches: 2. The CDR3 runs 13 residues. Germline loops: CDR1 SQVTM, CDR2 ANQGSEA. The CDR3 region has the DNA TGCAGCGTGGGGACTAGCGCCCAAGAGACCCAGTACTTC. Amino acids: CSVGTSAQETQYF.

The V gene is TRBV7-2, the J gene TRBJ2-3; D not resolved. There are 15 residues in the CDR3. The ends were cut back, 3 bases at V and 0 bases at J, with 10 bases in the middle. Germline values: CDR1 SGHTA, CDR2 FQGNSA. CDR3 DNA: TGTGCCAGCAGCTTCTTAGCCGGAAGCACAGATACGCAGTATTTT. This encodes CASSFLAGSTDTQYF.

V usage is TRBV24-1 and J usage is TRBJ2-3, with 12 positions matching TRBD1. Germline CDR1 KGHDR, CDR2 SFDVKD. V lost 3 bases and J lost 1; bases outside the gene matches: 1. This CDR3 contains 16 residues. The CDR3 here is CATSDRDRGRTDTQYF. Here the CDR3 DNA reads TGTGCCACCAGTGATCGGGACAGGGGGCGCACAGATACGCAGTATTTT.

Ten or more counts support this clonotype. This chain joins TRBV28 and TRBJ2-4; 13 bases agree with TRBD2. Germline CDR1 and CDR2: MDHEN and SYDVKM. The CDR3 consists of 18 residues. After removal of 5 bases from V and 0 bases from J, the junction contained 7 bases not matched to a gene. The CDR3 loop is CASSPGLAGPLAKNIQYF. The CDR3 DNA sequence: TGTGCCAGCAGTCCGGGACTAGCGGGACCACTAGCCAAAAACATTCAGTACTTC.

V gene TRBV20-1 combines with J gene TRBJ2-4, with D tentatively TRBD1 or TRBD2 (5 bases each). CDR3 length: 14 amino acids. V dropped 3 bases and J dropped 3 bases, with 12 bases sitting between them. Germline V gene data show CDR1 as DFQATT and CDR2 as SNEGSKA (reference sequence). The CDR3 nucleotides read TGCAGTGCTAGGGGGGACGTAGTCAAAAACATTCAGTACTTC. It is translated as CSARGDVVKNIQYF.

The V gene is TRBV20-1, the J gene TRBJ1-5; D remains unclear. CDR3 length: 12 amino acids. V lost 3 bases to trimming and J lost 8 bases, with 11 bases between them. The germline CDR1 and CDR2 sequences are DFQATT and SNEGSKA (reference sequence). DNA for the CDR3: TGCAGTGCTAGGCATGATCAGAAGCCCCAGCATTTT. Protein sequence: CSARHDQKPQHF.

The chain couples TRBV10-3 to TRBJ2-5, with 10 bases fitting TRBD2. Germline assignment: CDR1 ENHRY and CDR2 SYGVKD. Trimming cost V 9 bases and J 2 bases; bases outside gene matches: 6. This CDR3 region has 14 residues. The CDR3 DNA sequence: TGTGCCATTCAGGCTAGCGGGGGACAAGAGACCCAGTACTTC. Protein product: CAIQASGGQETQYF.

This clonotype was seen at least ten times. The gene calls are TRBV28 and TRBJ1-4, with D hard to call. The CDR3 runs to 15 residues. Deletions cut 5 bases from V and 4 bases from J, with 14 bases between. Germline V gene lookup returns CDR1 MDHEN and CDR2 SYDVKM. CDR3 loop: CASSPPLGNNEKLFF. In nucleotides, the CDR3 is TGTGCCAGCAGTCCCCCTCTGGGAAATAATGAAAAACTGTTTTTT.

The chain links TRBV19 to TRBJ1-3, with D unresolved. In germline, CDR1 is LNHDA, CDR2 SQIVND (reference sequence). V lost 5 bases and J lost 0, with 8 bases in between. The length of the CDR3 is 14 residues. The CDR3 bases are TGTGCCAGTAGTGGGCCTTACTCTGGAAACACCATATATTTT. Protein sequence: CASSGPYSGNTIYF. Combining the CDR3 with reference TRBV19 and TRBJ1-3 gives the whole variable domain DGGITQSPKYLFRKEGQNVTLSCEQNLNHDAMYWYRQDPGQGLRLIYYSQIVNDFQKGDIAEGYSVSREKKESFPLTVTSAQKNPTAFYLCASSGPYSGNTIYFGEGSWLTVV.